Each of the 21 T cell receptor beta chains below was sequenced from the same sample in a study of cytomegalovirus exposure and HLA in healthy donors. PCR used 60 Vbeta primers and 13 Jbeta primers. Clones were read by immunoSEQ multiplex PCR, and TCRdb kept only the in-frame ones, dropping some. The repertoire has approximately 120,000 clones, around 77% of them found once; the top ten carry approximately 1.2%. Sequenced sample: PBMCs. The receptors were gathered from a man aged 50 to 60 in good health and CMV-seronegative.

This clone was counted only a few times. The chain joins TRBV6-1 to TRBJ1-1; D is undetermined. Germline V gene lookup returns CDR1 MNHNS and CDR2 SASEGT. V dropped 4 bases and J dropped 1 base, with 10 bases sitting between them. The CDR3 is made up of 14 amino acids. The CDR3 loop reads CASSGPTGNTEAFF. DNA for the CDR3: TGTGCCAGCAGTGGGCCGACGGGGAACACTGAAGCTTTCTTT.

The rearrangement links TRBV14 to TRBJ2-5; 11 bases line up with TRBD1. Germline CDR1 reads SGHDN; CDR2 reads FVKESK. CDR3 size: 16 residues. Trimming at V came to 6 bases and at J to 4 bases, leaving 10 bases not matched to a gene. CDR3 in amino acids: CASSQTAGTGGETQYF. In DNA, the CDR3 is TGTGCCAGCAGTCAAACAGCCGGGACAGGGGGAGAGACCCAGTACTTC.

V and J are TRBV5-4 and TRBJ2-2, with D uncertain. This CDR3 comprises 13 residues. Trimming stripped 4 bases from V and 1 base from J, with 5 bases between. Per germline, CDR1 SGHNT and CDR2 YYREEE (reference sequence). The CDR3 loop reads CASSRVNTGELFF. The CDR3 bases are TGTGCCAGCAGCCGGGTGAACACCGGGGAGCTGTTTTTT.

The rearrangement uses TRBV19 and TRBJ2-2; the match to TRBD2 covers 16 bases. This CDR3 spans 19 amino acids. The V gene's germline CDR1 is LNHDA and CDR2 SQIVND (reference sequence). Trimming at V came to 10 bases and at J to 2 bases, leaving 13 bases not matched to a gene. The CDR3 nucleotides are TGTGCCACCCCCAAGGCGGGACTAGCGGGAGGGGGAAACACCGGGGAGCTGTTTTTT. This gives the protein CATPKAGLAGGGNTGELFF.

The chain joins TRBV2 to TRBJ2-5, with TRBD1 identical over 8 bases. TRBJ2-7 explains the end of the DNA better; the J call may be wrong. The V gene's germline CDR1 is SNHLY and CDR2 FYNNEI. The CDR3 consists of 14 residues. Written as DNA, the CDR3 is TGTGCCACGGTTGACAGGGGACAAACCTACGAGCAGTACTTC. Translation: CATVDRGQTYEQYF.

CDR3 protein: CASRGATNYGYTF. The CDR3 nucleotides are TGTGCCAGCAGGGGCGCGACTAACTATGGCTACACCTTC. This chain joins TRBV28 and TRBJ1-2; D remains ambiguous. V lost 6 bases, J lost 0 bases, and 8 bases lay in between. The germline V gene encodes CDR1 MDHEN and CDR2 SYDVKM. The CDR3 runs to 13 residues.

The chain links TRBV7-2 to TRBJ1-3, with a weak D call TRBD1 (6 bases). The CDR3 consists of 15 residues. CDR1 and CDR2 from the germline V gene are SGHTA and FQGNSA. Between the trimmed V and J ends, which lost 4 bases and 2 bases, there was a span of 12 bases. The CDR3 DNA reads TGTGCCAGCAGCTCCCCCGGACAGCCTGGAAACACCATATATTTT. Protein: CASSSPGQPGNTIYF. The variable domain in full, with the rest retrieved from reference TRBV7-2 and TRBJ1-3, is GAGVSQSPSNKVTEKGKDVELRCDPISGHTALYWYRQSLGQGLEFLIYFQGNSAPDKSGLPSDRFSAERTGGSVSTLTIQRTQQEDSAVYLCASSSPGQPGNTIYFGEGSWLTVV.

The rearrangement joins TRBV28 to TRBJ1-2, with TRBD1 identical over 7 bases. In germline, CDR1 is MDHEN, CDR2 SYDVKM. The CDR3 loop spans 14 amino acids. The junction had 6 bases not matched to a gene; V was cut back by 6 bases and J by 2 bases. The CDR3 DNA is TGTGCCAGCAGGGGACAGATAGGGAACTATGGCTACACCTTC. Translated, it gives CASRGQIGNYGYTF.

The chain couples TRBV11-3 to TRBJ2-1; 10 bases are a match to TRBD1. The V and J ends lost 4 bases and 6 bases, in that order; junction bases with no gene match: 3. Germline values: CDR1 SGHNT, CDR2 YENEEA. The CDR3 runs to 14 residues. The CDR3 coding sequence is TGTGCCAGCAGCTCTCGACAGGGGGCCAATGAGCAGTTCTTC. Translated: CASSSRQGANEQFF.

The rearrangement joins TRBV2 to TRBJ1-1; no clear D gene. This CDR3 has 13 amino acids. V was pared by 5 bases and J by 2 bases, with 9 bases between. Germline assignment: CDR1 SNHLY and CDR2 FYNNEI. CDR3 bases: TGTGCCAGCAGTCCAGAGGAAAACACTGAAGCTTTCTTT. It is translated as CASSPEENTEAFF. The full variable domain, in which reference TRBV2 and TRBJ1-1 provide the parts outside the CDR3, is EPEVTQTPSHQVTQMGQEVILRCVPISNHLYFYWYRQILGQKVEFLVSFYNNEISEKSEIFDDQFSVERPDGSNFTLKIRSTKLEDSAMYFCASSPEENTEAFFGQGTRLTVV.

The chain is built from TRBV11-3 and TRBJ2-2, with 9 bases that match TRBD2. The length of the CDR3 is 16 residues. Per germline, CDR1 SGHNT and CDR2 YENEEA. Trimming took 5 bases from V and 0 from J; bases not matched to a gene: 4. The CDR3 bases are TGTGCCAGCAGCCCCGGCGGGGGGGCGAACACCGGGGAGCTGTTTTTT. It encodes CASSPGGGANTGELFF.

The V and J genes are TRBV6-6 and TRBJ2-7; weak D call: TRBD1 (6 bases). The germline V gene has CDR1 MNHNY and CDR2 SVGAGI (reference sequence). V was shortened by 6 bases and J by 0 bases, with 15 bases between the two germline ends. The CDR3 is made up of 15 amino acids. CDR3 bases: TGTGCCAGCAGGGACAGAACTCGGAGCTCCTACGAGCAGTACTTC. It specifies CASRDRTRSSYEQYF.

The chain couples TRBV11-2 to TRBJ2-1, with D maybe TRBD1 (5 bases). CDR3 length: 16 residues. V was trimmed by 0 bases and J by 7 bases, leaving 16 bases between them. CDR1 and CDR2 from the germline V gene are SGHAT and FQNNGV. The CDR3 sequence: CASSLDLGDSRNEQFF. CDR3 DNA: TGTGCCAGCAGCTTAGATCTTGGAGACAGCCGGAATGAGCAGTTCTTC. The complete variable domain, with remaining parts taken from reference TRBV11-2 and TRBJ2-1, reads EAGVAQSPRYKIIEKRQSVAFWCNPISGHATLYWYQQILGQGPKLLIQFQNNGVVDDSQLPKDRFSAERLKGVDSTLKIQPAKLEDSAVYLCASSLDLGDSRNEQFFGPGTRLTVL.

The chain combines TRBV7-2 with TRBJ1-3; weak D call: TRBD1 (6 bases). V was shortened by 4 bases and J by 4 bases, with 11 bases between the two germline ends. The CDR3 consists of 14 residues. Germline CDR1 is SGHTA and CDR2 is FQGNSA. The CDR3 region is CASSSNRAGNTIYF. CDR3 DNA sequence: TGTGCCAGCAGCTCCAACAGGGCGGGAAACACCATATATTTT.

The rearrangement uses TRBV19 and TRBJ1-5, with a possible D match to TRBD1 (6 bases). Germline CDR1 is LNHDA and CDR2 is SQIVND (reference sequence). V lost 2 bases, J lost 1 base, and 12 bases lay in between. CDR3 length: 16 residues. Here the CDR3 reads CASSIIGGLSNQPQHF. CDR3 DNA: TGTGCCAGTAGTATAATCGGGGGGCTAAGCAATCAGCCCCAGCATTTT.

This clone was detected only a few times. V usage is TRBV13 and J usage is TRBJ2-3; 10 nucleotides line up with TRBD2. The junction had 3 bases not matched to a gene; V was cut back by 2 bases and J by 4 bases. CDR1 is PRHDT, CDR2 FYEKMQ, per germline (reference sequence). This CDR3 comprises 15 residues. CDR3 DNA: TGTGCCAGCAGCTTACTAGCGGGAGCCCCAGATACGCAGTATTTT. Translation: CASSLLAGAPDTQYF.

The genes are TRBV5-1 and TRBJ2-2; D remains ambiguous. This CDR3 is 14 amino acids long. With 0 bases removed from V and 1 base from J, the gap between germline ends came to 4 bases. From germline, CDR1 is SGHRS and CDR2 YFSETQ. The CDR3 DNA reads as TGCGCCAGCAGCTTGGGACTGAACACCGGGGAGCTGTTTTTT. Translated: CASSLGLNTGELFF. Variable domain in full (rest from reference TRBV5-1 and TRBJ2-2): KAGVTQTPRYLIKTRGQQVTLSCSPISGHRSVSWYQQTPGQGLQFLFEYFSETQRNKGNFPGRFSGRQFSNSRSEMNVSTLELGDSALYLCASSLGLNTGELFFGEGSRLTVL.

This chain uses TRBV6-5 with TRBJ2-7; D is undetermined. The CDR3 length is 13 residues. V shed 2 bases and J shed 2 bases, with 7 bases lying between them. Germline CDR1 reads MNHEY; CDR2 reads SVGAGI. CDR3 region: CASSYTATYEQYF. As DNA, the CDR3 is TGTGCCAGCAGTTACACTGCTACCTACGAGCAGTACTTC.

The rearrangement joins TRBV28 to TRBJ1-5, with 7 bases aligning to TRBD1. The ends lost 7 bases at V and 0 bases at J; junction bases unmatched: 3. The CDR3 extends over 14 amino acids. Per germline, CDR1 MDHEN and CDR2 SYDVKM. In DNA form, the CDR3 reads TGTGCCAGCATCCGGGACAGTAGCAATCAGCCCCAGCATTTT. This sequence encodes CASIRDSSNQPQHF.

The chain uses TRBV27 and TRBJ2-3, with D possibly being TRBD2 (5 bases). The V end was cut by 4 bases, the J end by 6 bases, with 14 bases between. The CDR3 consists of 14 residues. From germline, CDR1 is MNHEY and CDR2 SMNVEV (reference sequence). The CDR3 loop is CASSSDYGRDTQYF. The CDR3 DNA reads TGTGCCAGCAGTTCTGACTATGGGCGGGATACGCAGTATTTT.

CDR3 protein: CASSRRASGEYEQYF. DNA for the CDR3: TGTGCCAGCAGTCGTAGGGCTAGCGGAGAATACGAGCAGTACTTC. The rearrangement links TRBV6-5 to TRBJ2-7; 7 bases map to TRBD2. Unmatched junction bases numbered 11, after V lost 5 bases and J lost 4 bases. The length of the CDR3 is 15 residues. CDR1 is MNHEY and CDR2 is SVGAGI in the germline V gene.